This T cell receptor (beta chain) was identified in a study of tumor-infiltrating lymphocytes in primary liver carcinoma. Unsorted whole blood yielded the blood RNA, and germline DNA was also extracted. Researchers generated TCR beta cDNA from about 530 ng of total RNA, relying on a constant-region primer. Slightly modified ARM-PCR, run as three nested multiplex PCR rounds, produced the TCR beta libraries. A C-beta reverse primer and TRBV1-TRBV30 forward primers served in each of the first two PCR rounds, at about 10 cycles apiece. TCRdb fed the multiplex PCR reads into MiXCR, producing one record per CDR3 protein. Of about 350,000 distinct CDR3 sequences detected, 65% appear once; the ten largest clones hold roughly 6.5%. Looked up from germline, CDR1 is SGHKS and CDR2 is YYEKEE (reference sequence). The germline V and J ends were trimmed by 4 bases and 4 bases, with 16 bases remaining between them. This CDR3 spans 15 amino acids.

Sequences were obtained from peripheral blood. V usage is TRBV5-5 and J usage is TRBJ2-3; D is perhaps TRBD1 (6 bases). This receptor was identified in a man between 40 and 49 years old with primary liver carcinoma and hepatitis B virus infection. The CDR3 region has the DNA TGTGCCAGCAGCACCCGATTTGGGGGCGCAGATACGCAGTATTTT. Amino acids: CASSTRFGGADTQYF.